Included here is one T cell receptor beta chain sequence, with context. These data belong to a study of blood T cell repertoires in COVID-19. Germline-derived CDR1 and CDR2 are LGHDT and YNNKEL (reference sequence). Trimming took off 0 bases at V and 11 bases at J, with 11 bases between the two ends. The CDR3 has 13 residues. TCRdb keeps only in-frame clones here, not all; method: immunoSEQ multiplex PCR. The sample includes 250,000 to 300,000 clones, approximately 90% of them seen just once. The chain couples TRBV3-1 (or the pseudogene TRBV3-2) to TRBJ2-1, with a weak D call TRBD1 (6 bases). The receptor comes from an older woman in a cohort exposed to, infected with or recovered from COVID-19 (not recorded which). Sequencing input: PBMCs or T cells enriched from blood (not recorded which). This chain's CDR3 is CASSQDEGTKQFF. The CDR3, as DNA: TGTGCCAGCAGCCAAGATGAAGGGACAAAGCAGTTCTTC.